This TCR beta chain was observed in a study of blood T cell repertoires in COVID-19. The CDR3 is 17 residues long. Generated by immunoSEQ multiplex PCR, the TCRdb table keeps only in-frame clones and is missing some. The profile shows nearly 350,000 clones, around 80% of them singletons. Sequences were obtained from peripheral blood. The chain is built from TRBV21-1 and TRBJ1-1. TRBV21-1 is designated a pseudogene. The origin of this receptor is a young man with active or convalescent COVID-19. The CDR3 is CASSTPGDTTPNTEAFF. For the CDR3, the DNA is TGTGCCAGCAGCACGCCGGGAGACACTACCCCGAACACTGAAGCTTTCTTT.